The clone carrying this T cell receptor (beta chain) has a count of ten or more. These data come from a study of T-cell reconstitution after alpha-beta-depleted transplantation in children. CDR1 MNHNS and CDR2 SASEGT come from the germline V gene. J gave up 6 bases and V 6 bases, and 3 bases lay outside the gene matches. The CDR3 totals 14 residues. Molecular barcoding with unique molecular identifiers was used for the TCRbeta library. TCRdb analysed the PCR reads with MiXCR anew, one entry per CDR3 protein. The sample contains more than 90,000 distinct CDR3 sequences, 7% to 10% of which appear only once.

The rearrangement joins TRBV6-1 to TRBJ2-2, with 11 bases aligning to TRBD1. This clonotype originated in a human donor who donated a stem cell graft to a child with congenital amegakaryocytic thrombocytopenia. Material: PBMCs from the stem cell graft donor, obtained from the stem cell graft. The CDR3 DNA reads as TGTGCCAGCAGATGGGACAGGGGGGCCGGGGAGCTGTTTTTT. The encoded protein is CASRWDRGAGELFF.